This is a list of T cell receptor beta chains from one sample in a study of T cells after yellow fever vaccination. TCRdb used MiXCR to reprocess the 5' RACE reads, holding one entry per CDR3 protein. The sample holds about 340,000 distinct CDR3 sequences; roughly 4% are singletons and the top ten take roughly a quarter. Source: PBMCs, taken 5 days after the yellow fever booster vaccination. The receptor set was obtained from a man aged 18 to 30 who received the YFV17D yellow fever vaccine. CDR3s include the opening cysteine and the closing phenylalanine or tryptophan. The order of the fields is V gene, D gene, clone size, J gene, CDR3 protein, CDR3 DNA. D genes are given only for firm matches. Only part of the rows carry a size: once, few, many, or a class if the clone is expanded.

v_call: TRBV7-6; d_call: TRBD2; clone_size: .; j_call: TRBJ2-5; cdr3_aa: CASSPTLAGEYF; cdr3_nt: TGTGCCAGCAGCCCGACCCTAGCGGGGGAGTACTTC
v_call: TRBV7-2; d_call: TRBD1; clone_size: many; j_call: TRBJ2-7; cdr3_aa: CASSSQAGTGLHEQYF; cdr3_nt: TGTGCCAGCAGCTCCCAAGCCGGGACAGGGTTACACGAGCAGTACTTC
v_call: TRBV7-2; d_call: .; clone_size: few; j_call: TRBJ2-1; cdr3_aa: CASSFGLEQFF; cdr3_nt: TGTGCCAGCAGCTTCGGACTAGAGCAGTTCTTC
v_call: TRBV10-1; d_call: .; clone_size: .; j_call: TRBJ2-1; cdr3_aa: CASMGGEYNEQFF; cdr3_nt: TGCGCCAGCATGGGCGGGGAATACAATGAGCAGTTCTTC
v_call: TRBV27; d_call: TRBD2; clone_size: many; j_call: TRBJ2-3; cdr3_aa: CASSSRLAGGIPDTQYF; cdr3_nt: TGTGCCAGCAGTTCTCGACTAGCGGGGGGAATTCCAGATACGCAGTATTTT
v_call: TRBV20-1; d_call: .; clone_size: many; j_call: TRBJ2-7; cdr3_aa: CSARRDTSSYEQYF; cdr3_nt: TGCAGTGCTAGGAGGGACACGAGCTCCTACGAGCAGTACTTC
v_call: TRBV7-2; d_call: TRBD2; clone_size: many; j_call: TRBJ2-5; cdr3_aa: CASSQGLAGGQETQYF; cdr3_nt: TGTGCCAGCAGCCAAGGACTAGCGGGGGGCCAAGAGACCCAGTACTTC
v_call: TRBV29-1; d_call: TRBD1; clone_size: many; j_call: TRBJ1-3; cdr3_aa: CSVEGPTGAPGNTIYF; cdr3_nt: TGCAGCGTTGAAGGGCCAACAGGGGCTCCTGGAAACACCATATATTTT
v_call: TRBV12-3/TRBV12-4; d_call: TRBD1; clone_size: .; j_call: TRBJ1-5; cdr3_aa: CASSSIGTGDQPQHF; cdr3_nt: TGTGCCAGCAGTTCCATCGGGACAGGGGATCAGCCCCAGCATTTT
v_call: TRBV7-7; d_call: .; clone_size: many; j_call: TRBJ2-1; cdr3_aa: CASSPDGYNEQFF; cdr3_nt: TGTGCCAGCAGCCCGGACGGCTACAATGAGCAGTTCTTC
v_call: TRBV27; d_call: TRBD1; clone_size: .; j_call: TRBJ2-1; cdr3_aa: CASRHGTGGDNEQFF; cdr3_nt: TGTGCCAGCAGACACGGGACAGGGGGGGACAATGAGCAGTTCTTC
v_call: TRBV2; d_call: TRBD2; clone_size: many; j_call: TRBJ2-3; cdr3_aa: CASTTLAGGSDTQYF; cdr3_nt: TGTGCCAGCACAACCTTGGCGGGGGGATCGGATACGCAGTATTTT
v_call: TRBV29-1; d_call: TRBD1; clone_size: few; j_call: TRBJ2-5; cdr3_aa: CSVARGQETQYF; cdr3_nt: TGCAGCGTCGCCAGGGGGCAGGAGACCCAGTACTTC
v_call: TRBV20-1; d_call: .; clone_size: many; j_call: TRBJ2-7; cdr3_aa: CSAHAPRGSYFSTTYEQYF; cdr3_nt: TGCAGTGCCCACGCTCCTCGGGGTTCGTACTTCTCAACGACCTACGAGCAGTACTTC
v_call: TRBV4-3; d_call: .; clone_size: few; j_call: TRBJ2-3; cdr3_aa: CASSQVQGLSTDTQYF; cdr3_nt: TGCGCCAGCAGCCAAGTTCAGGGGCTCAGCACAGATACGCAGTATTTT
v_call: TRBV20-1; d_call: TRBD2; clone_size: few; j_call: TRBJ2-3; cdr3_aa: CSPLSAGATDTQYF; cdr3_nt: TGCAGTCCCCTTTCAGCGGGGGCCACAGATACGCAGTATTTT
v_call: TRBV7-2; d_call: .; clone_size: .; j_call: TRBJ1-1; cdr3_aa: CASSLFRENTEAFF; cdr3_nt: TGTGCCAGCAGCTTATTTAGGGAGAACACTGAAGCTTTCTTT
v_call: TRBV11-2; d_call: .; clone_size: many; j_call: TRBJ1-1; cdr3_aa: CASSLEWRQRNTEAFF; cdr3_nt: TGTGCCAGCAGCTTAGAGTGGAGGCAGAGGAACACTGAAGCTTTCTTT
v_call: TRBV3-1; d_call: TRBD2; clone_size: few; j_call: TRBJ2-3; cdr3_aa: CASSHIRTSGTDTQYF; cdr3_nt: TGTGCCAGCAGCCATATAAGGACTAGCGGCACAGATACGCAGTATTTT
v_call: TRBV4-2; d_call: .; clone_size: few; j_call: TRBJ2-1; cdr3_aa: CASSPPGLENEQFF; cdr3_nt: TGTGCCAGCAGCCCTCCGGGACTGGAGAATGAGCAGTTCTTC
v_call: TRBV5-1; d_call: .; clone_size: many; j_call: TRBJ2-5; cdr3_aa: CASSPGPTWETQYF; cdr3_nt: TGCGCCAGCAGCCCCGGACCTACATGGGAGACCCAGTACTTC
v_call: TRBV4-1; d_call: .; clone_size: many; j_call: TRBJ1-6; cdr3_aa: CASSQDQEMTYSPLHF; cdr3_nt: TGCGCCAGCAGCCAAGATCAAGAGATGACCTATTCACCCCTCCACTTT
v_call: TRBV7-2; d_call: TRBD2; clone_size: many; j_call: TRBJ2-5; cdr3_aa: CASSSLAGNQETQYF; cdr3_nt: TGTGCCAGCAGCTCCCTAGCGGGTAACCAAGAGACCCAGTACTTC
v_call: TRBV29-1; d_call: .; clone_size: .; j_call: TRBJ2-2; cdr3_aa: CSVAPRQPNTGELFF; cdr3_nt: TGCAGCGTCGCCCCGAGACAACCGAACACCGGGGAGCTGTTTTTT
v_call: TRBV10-3; d_call: TRBD2; clone_size: .; j_call: TRBJ2-1; cdr3_aa: CAISEEAGGYNEQFF; cdr3_nt: TGTGCCATCAGTGAGGAAGCGGGGGGCTACAATGAGCAGTTCTTC
v_call: TRBV28; d_call: TRBD2; clone_size: few; j_call: TRBJ2-3; cdr3_aa: CASSAAGRYLNTQYF; cdr3_nt: TGTGCCAGCAGCGCAGCGGGACGGTACCTAAATACGCAGTATTTT
v_call: TRBV4-3; d_call: .; clone_size: .; j_call: TRBJ1-1; cdr3_aa: CASQRVGAAEAFF; cdr3_nt: TGCGCCAGTCAACGGGTAGGGGCTGCTGAAGCTTTCTTT
v_call: TRBV7-2; d_call: .; clone_size: .; j_call: TRBJ1-3; cdr3_aa: CASSLRWGGESTIYF; cdr3_nt: TGTGCCAGCAGCCTTCGATGGGGGGGCGAGAGCACCATATATTTT
v_call: TRBV7-9; d_call: .; clone_size: many; j_call: TRBJ2-4; cdr3_aa: CASSSQVTLAKNIQYF; cdr3_nt: TGTGCCAGCAGCTCACAGGTCACCTTAGCCAAAAACATTCAGTACTTC
v_call: TRBV20-1; d_call: .; clone_size: few; j_call: TRBJ2-7; cdr3_aa: CSARAMGYEQYF; cdr3_nt: TGCAGTGCTAGAGCTATGGGATACGAGCAGTACTTC
v_call: TRBV4-1; d_call: .; clone_size: many; j_call: TRBJ1-2; cdr3_aa: CASSQVARRGYTF; cdr3_nt: TGCGCCAGCAGCCAAGTAGCCCGGCGCGGCTACACCTTC
v_call: TRBV14; d_call: .; clone_size: many; j_call: TRBJ2-5; cdr3_aa: CASRGTAKETQYF; cdr3_nt: TGTGCCAGCAGAGGGACGGCGAAAGAGACCCAGTACTTC
v_call: TRBV5-1; d_call: .; clone_size: many; j_call: TRBJ1-2; cdr3_aa: CASSLGGRLYGYTF; cdr3_nt: TGCGCCAGCAGCTTGGGAGGCAGACTCTATGGCTACACCTTC
v_call: TRBV15; d_call: .; clone_size: few; j_call: TRBJ2-3; cdr3_aa: CATSRHTTAADTQYF; cdr3_nt: TGTGCCACCAGCCGACACACTACGGCGGCAGATACGCAGTATTTT
v_call: TRBV7-2; d_call: TRBD2; clone_size: .; j_call: TRBJ2-5; cdr3_aa: CASSLGQAGVIRQETQYF; cdr3_nt: TGTGCCAGCAGCTTAGGGCAAGCGGGGGTGATCCGCCAAGAGACCCAGTACTTC
v_call: TRBV5-1; d_call: TRBD1; clone_size: .; j_call: TRBJ2-3; cdr3_aa: CASTPGQDTDTQYF; cdr3_nt: TGCGCCAGTACCCCGGGACAGGACACAGATACGCAGTATTTT
v_call: TRBV4-3; d_call: .; clone_size: .; j_call: TRBJ2-2; cdr3_aa: CASSSEGDYHGELFF; cdr3_nt: TGCGCCAGCAGCTCTGAGGGGGACTACCATGGGGAGCTGTTTTTT
v_call: TRBV5-1; d_call: .; clone_size: .; j_call: TRBJ1-4; cdr3_aa: CASSLQPGTPAEKLFF; cdr3_nt: TGCGCCAGCAGCCTTCAGCCCGGGACCCCTGCGGAAAAACTGTTTTTT
v_call: TRBV29-1; d_call: .; clone_size: .; j_call: TRBJ2-5; cdr3_aa: CSVDSGWGREETQYF; cdr3_nt: TGCAGCGTTGACAGCGGCTGGGGGAGAGAAGAGACCCAGTACTTC
v_call: TRBV7-8; d_call: TRBD1; clone_size: few; j_call: TRBJ1-6; cdr3_aa: CASSPYQTGIGSPLHF; cdr3_nt: TGTGCCAGCAGCCCTTACCAGACAGGGATAGGGTCACCCCTCCACTTT
v_call: TRBV29-1; d_call: .; clone_size: many; j_call: TRBJ1-4; cdr3_aa: CSVEDPRTENEKLFF; cdr3_nt: TGCAGCGTTGAAGATCCGAGGACAGAAAATGAAAAACTGTTTTTT
v_call: TRBV6-2/TRBV6-3; d_call: TRBD1; clone_size: many; j_call: TRBJ1-1; cdr3_aa: CASRTGGYSEAFF; cdr3_nt: TGTGCCAGCCGGACAGGGGGATATTCCGAAGCTTTCTTT
v_call: TRBV29-1; d_call: .; clone_size: few; j_call: TRBJ1-1; cdr3_aa: CSGGGRSAGWSEAFF; cdr3_nt: TGCAGCGGTGGAGGACGGTCGGCCGGCTGGAGTGAAGCTTTCTTT
v_call: TRBV30; d_call: .; clone_size: few; j_call: TRBJ2-3; cdr3_aa: CAWSKGGRTDTQYF; cdr3_nt: TGTGCCTGGAGTAAGGGGGGGCGCACAGATACGCAGTATTTT
v_call: TRBV10-2; d_call: .; clone_size: few; j_call: TRBJ1-2; cdr3_aa: CASSDAEGAREGYTF; cdr3_nt: TGCGCCAGCAGTGATGCCGAGGGAGCACGGGAGGGCTACACCTTC
v_call: TRBV5-1; d_call: TRBD1; clone_size: many; j_call: TRBJ2-7; cdr3_aa: CASSFGTGGGEQYF; cdr3_nt: TGCGCCAGCAGCTTCGGGACAGGGGGAGGCGAGCAGTACTTC
v_call: TRBV18; d_call: TRBD1; clone_size: .; j_call: TRBJ2-4; cdr3_aa: CASSPGGQGANIQYF; cdr3_nt: TGTGCCAGCTCACCGGGGGGACAGGGGGCAAACATTCAGTACTTC
v_call: TRBV9; d_call: .; clone_size: few; j_call: TRBJ2-3; cdr3_aa: CASRRQDTDTQYF; cdr3_nt: TGTGCCAGCAGGCGACAGGACACAGATACGCAGTATTTT
v_call: TRBV29-1; d_call: .; clone_size: .; j_call: TRBJ1-2; cdr3_aa: CSVRSRSYSYGYTF; cdr3_nt: TGCAGCGTTCGTAGCAGGTCTTATTCCTATGGCTACACCTTC
v_call: TRBV5-6; d_call: TRBD1; clone_size: few; j_call: TRBJ1-6; cdr3_aa: CASSLAGQGIGFSPLHF; cdr3_nt: TGTGCCAGCAGCTTGGCCGGACAGGGGATCGGGTTTTCACCCCTCCACTTT
v_call: TRBV20-1; d_call: TRBD1; clone_size: many; j_call: TRBJ2-3; cdr3_aa: CSAKQGFGTDTQYF; cdr3_nt: TGCAGTGCTAAACAGGGGTTCGGCACAGATACGCAGTATTTT
v_call: TRBV5-1; d_call: .; clone_size: many; j_call: TRBJ1-5; cdr3_aa: CASSLVSGSNQPQHF; cdr3_nt: TGCGCCAGCAGCTTGGTTTCAGGGAGCAATCAGCCCCAGCATTTT